Below, one T cell receptor (beta chain) is given with its context. Antigen specificity is unknown. Germline-derived CDR1 and CDR2 are SGHRS and YFSETQ. With 1 base removed from V and 2 bases from J, the gap between germline ends came to 6 bases. The CDR3 consists of 13 residues. This record comes from a study of shared clonotypes between healthy human individuals. Donors were Caucasian adults residing in Nashville, Tennessee, USA. General study points: Around 5% of naive CD4 clonotypes were common to a few donors.

Sequencing was performed with immunoSEQ multiplex PCR; in TCRdb, only in-frame clones are kept and a portion is missing. The repertoire includes about 79,000 clones, roughly three fifths of them detected once, and just over 50% sits in the top ten. The source material was memory CD8+ T cells sorted from blood. The subset is: CD45RO+ cells pooled with CCR7-negative TemRA cells. The chain couples TRBV5-1 to TRBJ1-1; D might be TRBD1 (5 bases). The TCR sequence derives from a man aged 25-45 years in good health. The CDR3 is CASSLRDNTEAFF. CDR3 DNA: TGCGCCAGCAGCTTGCGGGACAACACTGAAGCTTTCTTT.